A single sample gave rise to the 4 T cell receptor beta chains below, sequenced in a study of T cell repertoires in cytomegalovirus infection. Each CDR3 protein is one row after TCRdb ran MiXCR on the reads. The repertoire holds about 300,000 distinct CDR3 sequences, with around 10% as singletons. The sample consisted of PBMCs. The source of these receptors is a human donor in good health (CMV status not recorded). Some clones in this sample may be carry-over from other donors' samples.

The chain carries TRBV5-1 and TRBJ2-5; 9 bases are a match to TRBD1. The CDR3 length is 15 residues. Losses at the gene ends were 4 bases for V and 0 bases for J; bases not matched to a gene: 4. CDR1 and CDR2 from the germline V gene are SGHRS and YFSETQ. The CDR3 bases are TGCGCCAGCAGCACAGGACAGGGGAACCAAGAGACCCAGTACTTC. It encodes CASSTGQGNQETQYF.

This clonotype was counted at least ten times. The rearrangement uses TRBV20-1 and TRBJ2-1; TRBD2 matches at 13 bases. The germline gives CDR1 DFQATT, CDR2 SNEGSKA (reference sequence). V shed 5 bases and J 8 bases; nucleotides not matched to a gene: 9. This CDR3 has 15 amino acids. The CDR3 bases are TGCAGTGCTCCCCGACTAGCGGGGGGTCGCCATGAGCAGTTCTTC. It translates to CSAPRLAGGRHEQFF.

This clonotype came up many times. J is TRBJ1-1 and V is TRBV7-9; D is ambiguous. Germline loops: CDR1 SEHNR, CDR2 FQNEAQ (reference sequence). The CDR3 covers 14 residues. The germline V and J ends were trimmed by 1 base and 1 base, with 7 bases remaining between them. The CDR3 DNA reads as TGTGCCAGCAGCTTAGGGGCAGAGAACACTGAAGCTTTCTTT. It specifies CASSLGAENTEAFF.

This clonotype was recorded many times. The chain uses TRBV6-1 and TRBJ1-1; D perhaps matches TRBD1 (6 bases). The CDR3 is 15 residues long. Germline CDR1 is MNHNS and CDR2 is SASEGT. The germline V and J ends were trimmed by 5 bases and 3 bases, with 16 bases remaining between them. This CDR3 reads CASSRGWTADTEAFF. CDR3 bases: TGTGCCAGCAGTCGAGGCTGGACAGCGGACACTGAAGCTTTCTTT.